Listed here are 13 T cell receptor beta chains from one sample, sequenced in a study of OX40 agonist ivuxolimab in advanced cancers. Receptor libraries were prepared by the immunoSEQ multiplex PCR assay. In its TCRdb copy, this immuneACCESS table keeps in-frame sequences only and misses some clones. Where compared with another copy, unresolved V genes explain less than half of these, and the others have no known cause. The sample table contains about 24,000 clones; only one count was recorded for 78% of them. Of the sample, around 1.4% falls within the top ten clones. Sequencing was performed on CD4+ or CD8+ T cells sorted from blood, taken in a trial of the OX40 agonist ivuxolimab. All receptors derive from an adult with an advanced solid tumor such as melanoma, head and neck, liver or kidney cancer.

This clone was counted only a few times. V and J are TRBV5-4 and TRBJ2-3; D remains ambiguous. V was pared by 1 base and J by 6 bases, with 21 bases between. The CDR3 contains 17 residues. The germline V gene has CDR1 SGHNT and CDR2 YYREEE (reference sequence). For the CDR3, the DNA is TGTGCCAGCAGCTTGAAGGTTGGTAGCCACGACCCGGATACGCAGTATTTT. Translation: CASSLKVGSHDPDTQYF.

The rearrangement joins TRBV2 to TRBJ1-1, with 7 nucleotides matching TRBD1. Germline trimming cut 2 bases from V and 0 bases from J; bases unmatched to any gene: 3. Germline CDR1 SNHLY, CDR2 FYNNEI. There are 15 residues in the CDR3. In DNA, the CDR3 is TGTGCCAGCAGTGAATGGGACAGCTTGAACACTGAAGCTTTCTTT. Translating gives CASSEWDSLNTEAFF.

V is TRBV28 and J is TRBJ1-5; tentative D call: TRBD1 (6 bases). The V gene's germline CDR1 is MDHEN and CDR2 SYDVKM. The length of the CDR3 is 17 residues. Trimming took 8 bases from V and 0 from J, leaving 20 bases between them. This CDR3 is CASGTPDRIYSNQPQHF. The CDR3 DNA reads TGTGCCAGCGGGACCCCGGACAGAATTTATAGCAATCAGCCCCAGCATTTT.

The rearrangement joins TRBV6-4 to TRBJ1-2, with D possibly TRBD1 on 5 matching bases. The CDR3 is 13 residues long. V was shortened by 4 bases and J by 3 bases, with 9 bases between the two germline ends. Germline V gene sequence: CDR1 MRHNA, CDR2 SNTAGT. Here the CDR3 reads CASSAGGYYGYTF. CDR3 sequence (DNA): TGTGCCAGCAGTGCGGGGGGGTACTATGGCTACACCTTC.

The chain joins TRBV6-1 to TRBJ1-6, with a weak D call TRBD1 (6 bases). The V end was cut by 4 bases, the J end by 0 bases, with 10 bases between. The CDR3 covers 16 residues. Germline V gives CDR1 MNHNS, CDR2 SASEGT. CDR3 sequence: CASSGQGSSYNSPLHF. CDR3 in DNA: TGTGCCAGCAGTGGGCAGGGGAGCTCCTATAATTCACCCCTCCACTTT.

The chain has TRBV27 and TRBJ1-2, with a tentative D call TRBD1 (5 bases). V lost 2 bases to trimming and J lost 4 bases, with 14 bases between them. CDR3 length: 15 residues. Germline lookup yields CDR1 MNHEY and CDR2 SMNVEV (reference sequence). Here the CDR3 reads CASSLGGGGFYGYTF. In nucleotides, the CDR3 is TGTGCCAGCAGTTTAGGGGGGGGTGGGTTCTATGGCTACACCTTC.

This clone was detected a few times. The chain combines TRBV7-9 with TRBJ2-5, with a possible D match to TRBD1 (5 bases). The germline V gene encodes CDR1 SEHNR and CDR2 FQNEAQ (reference sequence). This CDR3 comprises 17 residues. Trimming shortened V by 4 bases and J by 4 bases, and 22 bases separated the two germline ends. The CDR3 region is CASSSKIGPGRIETQYF. Written as DNA, the CDR3 is TGTGCCAGCAGCTCCAAAATCGGACCAGGGCGAATAGAGACCCAGTACTTC. The entire variable domain, with the rest obtained from reference TRBV7-9 and TRBJ2-5, is as follows: DTGVSQNPRHKITKRGQNVTFRCDPISEHNRLYWYRQTLGQGPEFLTYFQNEAQLEKSRLLSDRFSAERPKGSFSTLEIQRTEQGDSAMYLCASSSKIGPGRIETQYFGPGTRLLVL.

This chain joins TRBV18 and TRBJ1-1; 7 nucleotides agree with TRBD1. CDR1 KGHSH and CDR2 LQKENI come from the germline V gene. V dropped 3 bases and J dropped 7; count of bases not matched to a gene: 8. This CDR3 comprises 14 residues. This CDR3 reads CASSPGQVRGEAFF. The DNA for the CDR3 is TGTGCCAGCTCACCCGGACAGGTCAGGGGTGAAGCTTTCTTT.

The chain carries TRBV28 and TRBJ2-3; either TRBD1 or TRBD2 may supply D (5 bases each). The CDR3 has 15 residues. V dropped 2 bases and J dropped 3 bases, with 12 bases sitting between them. Germline lookup yields CDR1 MDHEN and CDR2 SYDVKM. CDR3: CASSLRGAATDTQYF. CDR3 in DNA: TGTGCCAGCAGTTTACGAGGGGCCGCGACAGATACGCAGTATTTT.

The chain uses TRBV28 and TRBJ2-2; no firm D call. The ends were cut back, 2 bases at V and 5 bases at J, with 3 bases in the middle. This CDR3 comprises 12 residues. Germline-derived CDR1 and CDR2 are MDHEN and SYDVKM. The CDR3 sequence is CASSLNTGELFF. CDR3 DNA: TGTGCCAGCAGTTTAAATACCGGGGAGCTGTTTTTT.

The table lists this clone with a count of one. The chain couples TRBV6-6 to TRBJ1-6; D unresolved. CDR3 length: 15 amino acids. Trimming took 2 bases from V and 1 from J, leaving 6 bases between them. Per the germline V gene, CDR1 is MNHNY and CDR2 is SVGAGI (reference sequence). As DNA, the CDR3 is TGTGCCAGCAGTTACGGCCTATCCTATAATTCACCCCTCCACTTT. Its protein product is CASSYGLSYNSPLHF.

The gene calls are TRBV29-1 and TRBJ2-5, with 7 bases aligning to TRBD1. In germline, CDR1 is SQVTM, CDR2 ANQGSEA. The CDR3 is 13 amino acids. V lost 3 bases, J lost 7 bases, and 8 bases stayed unmatched. CDR3 residues: CSVEGDRRGTQYF. The CDR3 nucleotides read TGCAGCGTTGAGGGGGACAGAAGAGGGACCCAGTACTTC.

The chain links TRBV14 to TRBJ2-5; D ambiguous. The CDR3 runs to 14 residues. V was cut by 0 bases and J by 0 bases, with 5 bases left in between. The germline CDR1 and CDR2 sequences are SGHDN and FVKESK. The CDR3 DNA is TGTGCCAGCAGCCAAGATTACTACCAAGAGACCCAGTACTTC. Protein sequence: CASSQDYYQETQYF.